Shown below are 17 T cell receptor beta chains from a single sample sequenced in a study of blood T cell repertoires in COVID-19. Generated by immunoSEQ multiplex PCR, the TCRdb table keeps only in-frame clones and is missing some. Of 150,000 to 200,000 clones detected, 70% to 85% appear once; the ten largest clones hold around 6.8%. The sample comprised peripheral blood. These receptors all come from a human donor in a cohort sampled during active COVID-19.

The chain joins TRBV4-1 to TRBJ2-7, with TRBD1 matching over 9 bases. Germline assignment: CDR1 MGHRA and CDR2 YSYEKL. This CDR3 is built from 16 residues. The V segment lost 1 base and the J segment 3 bases; nucleotides outside the gene matches: 7. This CDR3 reads CASSQARGQGGYEQYF. The CDR3 region has the DNA TGCGCCAGCAGCCAAGCGAGGGGACAGGGTGGCTACGAGCAGTACTTC.

The CDR3 DNA sequence: TGTGCCAGCAGTGGGACTGAGCATGGCTACACCTTC. This encodes CASSGTEHGYTF. The chain uses TRBV6-2 or TRBV6-3 and TRBJ1-2; possibly TRBD1 for D (5 bases). V was shortened by 5 bases and J by 6 bases, with 10 bases between the two germline ends. The CDR3 length is 12 residues. Germline lookup yields CDR1 MNHEY and CDR2 SVGEGT.

V and J are TRBV27 and TRBJ2-3, with TRBD1 matching over 9 bases. Germline V CDR1 and CDR2: MNHEY, SMNVEV (reference sequence). The length of the CDR3 is 15 residues. The V gene end was trimmed by 5 bases and the J gene end by 8 bases; junction bases not matched to a gene: 11. CDR3 sequence (DNA): TGTGCCAGCAGTACGGACAGGGGAATTTCAGTTACGCAGTATTTT. Its translation: CASSTDRGISVTQYF.

The chain is built from TRBV4-2 and TRBJ2-6; D uncertain. V was trimmed by 0 bases and J by 0 bases, leaving 3 bases between them. Germline CDR1 LGHNA, CDR2 YNFKEQ. The CDR3 length is 15 residues. The CDR3, as DNA: TGTGCCAGCAGCCAAGACAGCTCTGGGGCCAACGTCCTGACTTTC. As protein: CASSQDSSGANVLTF.

The J gene is TRBJ1-5, the V gene TRBV19; no reliable D call. Germline V gives CDR1 LNHDA, CDR2 SQIVND (reference sequence). The V end was cut by 8 bases, the J end by 0 bases, with 14 bases between. This CDR3 contains 15 residues. The CDR3 loop reads CASGGNAYSNQPQHF. The CDR3 DNA reads as TGTGCCAGTGGAGGGAATGCTTATAGCAATCAGCCCCAGCATTTT.

The chain uses TRBV5-1 and TRBJ1-2; possible D gene TRBD1, 6 bases. This CDR3 spans 15 amino acids. The germline V gene encodes CDR1 SGHRS and CDR2 YFSETQ. Trimming cost V 4 bases and J 6 bases, with 19 bases left between them. CDR3 amino acids: CASSLGGTGTDGYTF. The CDR3 DNA reads as TGCGCCAGCAGCCTAGGGGGAACAGGGACGGATGGCTACACCTTC. Together with reference TRBV5-1 and TRBJ1-2, the CDR3 gives the full variable domain: KAGVTQTPRYLIKTRGQQVTLSCSPISGHRSVSWYQQTPGQGLQFLFEYFSETQRNKGNFPGRFSGRQFSNSRSEMNVSTLELGDSALYLCASSLGGTGTDGYTFGSGTRLTVV.

This clone was counted only a few times. This chain connects TRBV25-1 to TRBJ1-2; the D gene is possibly TRBD1 (6 bases). The germline V gene has CDR1 MGHDK and CDR2 SYGVNS. The CDR3 sequence is 13 residues long. Trimming took off 5 bases at V and 2 bases at J, with 9 bases between the two ends. CDR3 protein: CASSRGGNYGYTF. CDR3 bases: TGTGCCAGCAGTCGGGGGGGCAACTATGGCTACACCTTC.

CDR3 region: CASSRVRDNEQFF. The CDR3 DNA is TGTGCCAGCAGCAGGGTTCGGGACAATGAGCAGTTCTTC. V gene TRBV6-5 combines with J gene TRBJ2-1; possibly TRBD1 for D (5 bases). V shed 6 bases and J shed 5 bases, with 11 bases lying between them. The CDR3 contains 13 residues. In germline, CDR1 is MNHEY, CDR2 SVGAGI.

The genes are TRBV12-3 or TRBV12-4 and TRBJ2-7; possible D gene TRBD1, 5 bases. The CDR3 is made up of 13 amino acids. Trimming stripped 8 bases from V and 4 bases from J, with 15 bases between. The CDR3 here is CASCMAGKYEQYF. As DNA, the CDR3 is TGTGCCAGCTGTATGGCAGGGAAGTACGAGCAGTACTTC.

This clone was seen just once. The rearrangement uses TRBV3-1 (or the pseudogene TRBV3-2) and TRBJ1-2; D might be TRBD1 (5 bases). Looked up from germline, CDR1 is LGHDT and CDR2 is YNNKEL (reference sequence). Trimming left V 1 base short and J 6 bases short, with 9 bases between. The CDR3 is made up of 13 amino acids. CDR3 nucleotide sequence: TGTGCCAGCAGCCAAGTATCAGGGAATGGCTACACCTTC. It encodes CASSQVSGNGYTF.

The chain links TRBV4-1 to TRBJ1-5; D remains unclear. Deletions cut 1 base from V and 5 bases from J, with 6 bases between. This CDR3 contains 13 residues. CDR1 is MGHRA and CDR2 is YSYEKL in the germline V gene. The DNA of the CDR3 is TGCGCCAGCAGCCAAGTTCCCGATCAGCCCCAGCATTTT. Translated: CASSQVPDQPQHF.

The chain is built from TRBV19 and TRBJ2-5; D perhaps matches TRBD2 (6 bases). V lost 10 bases, J lost 5 bases, and 14 bases lay in between. Looked up from germline, CDR1 is LNHDA and CDR2 is SQIVND (reference sequence). The CDR3 extends over 12 amino acids. DNA for the CDR3: TGTGCCACCTCGGGGGTGGGGGAGACCCAGTACTTC. Its translation is CATSGVGETQYF.

This chain uses TRBV9 with TRBJ2-1, with 14 positions matching TRBD2. With 5 bases clipped from V and 6 bases from J, the junction kept 4 bases outside the gene matches. Germline V CDR1 and CDR2: SGDLS, YYNGEE. The CDR3 sequence is 15 residues long. CDR3 protein: CASSETSGGVNEQFF. In DNA, the CDR3 is TGTGCCAGCAGTGAGACTAGCGGGGGGGTCAATGAGCAGTTCTTC. Full variable domain (missing parts from reference TRBV9 and TRBJ2-1): DSGVTQTPKHLITATGQRVTLRCSPRSGDLSVYWYQQSLDQGLQFLIQYYNGEERAKGNILERFSAQQFPDLHSELNLSSLELGDSALYFCASSETSGGVNEQFFGPGTRLTVL.

V usage is TRBV7-8 and J usage is TRBJ1-2, with 8 bases that match TRBD1. Germline CDR1 and CDR2: SGHVS and FQNEAQ. V dropped 2 bases and J dropped 4; count of bases not matched to a gene: 6. The length of the CDR3 is 15 residues. DNA for the CDR3: TGTGCCAGCAGCTTACTCAAACAGGGGGGCTATGGCTACACCTTC. It specifies CASSLLKQGGYGYTF. Combining the CDR3 with reference TRBV7-8 and TRBJ1-2 gives the whole variable domain GAGVSQSPRYKVAKRGQDVALRCDPISGHVSLFWYQQALGQGPEFLTYFQNEAQLDKSGLPSDRFFAERPEGSVSTLKIQRTQQEDSAVYLCASSLLKQGGYGYTFGSGTRLTVV.

This rearrangement joins TRBV30 to TRBJ1-4, with D perhaps matching TRBD1 (6 bases). V was clipped by 5 bases and J by 8 bases, with 15 bases between them. The germline V gene encodes CDR1 GTSNPN and CDR2 SVGIG (reference sequence). There are 13 residues in the CDR3. The CDR3 DNA reads TGTGCCTGGGAACAGGGAAGAGGGGAAAAACTGTTTTTT. Translation gives CAWEQGRGEKLFF.

This chain uses TRBV6-1 with TRBJ1-5; TRBD1 agrees at 10 bases. The germline V gene has CDR1 MNHNS and CDR2 SASEGT. The CDR3 has 14 residues. The trim removed 3 bases at V and 6 bases at J, leaving 2 bases unmatched. As DNA, the CDR3 is TGTGCCAGCAGTGAGACAGGGGGCTTTCAGCCCCAGCATTTT. Residues: CASSETGGFQPQHF.

In the case of this clone: Different DNA sequences within this sample yield the same CDR3. The V call is TRBV12-3 or TRBV12-4, the J call TRBJ1-1, with no clear D. CDR3 size: 13 residues. Deletions cut 5 bases from V and 1 base from J, with 8 bases between. The CDR3 here is CASSLGRNTEAFF. The CDR3 bases are TGTGCCAGCAGTCTGGGCAGGAACACTGAAGCTTTCTTT.